These 13 T cell receptor beta chains share one sample of origin, sequenced in a study of blood T cell repertoires in COVID-19. The repertoire was sequenced with immunoSEQ multiplex PCR; TCRdb's copy has only in-frame clones and lacks some. The data contain roughly 110,000 clones, about four fifths of them seen just once; the ten biggest clones take up around 15%. Sample: peripheral blood. The receptors originated from a woman aged 55-70 years with acute or convalescent COVID-19.

This clone came up once. CDR3 DNA: TGTGCCAGCAGCCAAGAGAGAACAGATACGCAGTATTTT. Amino acids: CASSQERTDTQYF. This rearrangement joins TRBV4-2 to TRBJ2-3; D unclear. CDR1 is LGHNA, CDR2 YNFKEQ, per germline. The CDR3 sequence is 13 residues long. V was clipped by 0 bases and J by 3 bases, with 4 bases between them.

The rearrangement links TRBV2 to TRBJ2-3, with D perhaps TRBD1 (5 bases). From germline, CDR1 is SNHLY and CDR2 FYNNEI. This CDR3 is 14 amino acids long. The V and J ends lost 4 bases and 10 bases respectively, with 18 bases between them. The CDR3 sequence: CASSVVPGQDPQYF. In DNA, the CDR3 is TGTGCCAGCAGTGTGGTCCCAGGGCAGGACCCGCAGTATTTT.

The V call is TRBV14, the J call TRBJ2-1, with D possibly being TRBD1 (6 bases). Trimming left V 1 base short and J 1 base short, with 20 bases between. The CDR3 has 19 amino acids. Looked up from germline, CDR1 is SGHDN and CDR2 is FVKESK. The CDR3 nucleotides read TGTGCCAGCAGCCAAGGAAGGCCTACAGGGATCGATTCCTACAATGAGCAGTTCTTC. It yields the protein CASSQGRPTGIDSYNEQFF.

The rearrangement uses TRBV2 and TRBJ1-5; 7 bases are shared with TRBD1. CDR3 length equals 16 residues. V was pared by 5 bases and J by 2 bases, with 9 bases of the junction left unmatched. Germline lookup yields CDR1 SNHLY and CDR2 FYNNEI. CDR3 residues: CASSTSTGVGNQPQHF. As DNA, the CDR3 is TGTGCCAGCAGTACAAGCACAGGGGTTGGCAATCAGCCCCAGCATTTT.

This chain joins TRBV7-8 and TRBJ1-1; D might be TRBD1 (5 bases). The length of the CDR3 is 13 residues. The germline V gene has CDR1 SGHVS and CDR2 FQNEAQ. V lost 5 bases and J 7 bases, leaving 14 bases between the germline ends. The CDR3 DNA reads TGTGCCAGCAGCGCCAAAGTAGGGGTTGAAGCTTTCTTT. Amino acid sequence: CASSAKVGVEAFF.

V usage is TRBV5-1 and J usage is TRBJ1-1, with D perhaps TRBD1 (6 bases). Per the germline V gene, CDR1 is SGHRS and CDR2 is YFSETQ. There are 15 residues in the CDR3. V was clipped by 4 bases and J by 1 base, with 14 bases between them. CDR3 sequence: CASSPGGHRNTEAFF. CDR3 sequence (DNA): TGCGCCAGCAGCCCGGGGGGGCATCGGAACACTGAAGCTTTCTTT.

This clone was seen once. The gene calls are TRBV7-8 and TRBJ2-2, with a weak D call TRBD1 (6 bases). The ends were cut back, 8 bases at V and 6 bases at J, with 16 bases in the middle. The CDR3 loop spans 14 amino acids. Germline CDR1 SGHVS, CDR2 FQNEAQ. Written as DNA, the CDR3 is TGTGCCAGCTACAGGGACGAATTGTCCGGGGAGCTGTTTTTT. Residues: CASYRDELSGELFF.

This chain uses TRBV20-1 with TRBJ2-2; 8 positions agree with TRBD1. The V and J ends lost 3 bases and 1 base, in that order; junction bases with no gene match: 7. CDR3 length: 16 amino acids. Germline values: CDR1 DFQATT, CDR2 SNEGSKA (reference sequence). Written as DNA, the CDR3 is TGCAGTGCTAGTTCAGGGGGCCGGATGAACACCGGGGAGCTGTTTTTT. It encodes CSASSGGRMNTGELFF.

This chain uses TRBV5-6 with TRBJ2-3; 8 positions match TRBD2. V lost 6 bases to trimming and J lost 2 bases; unmatched junction nucleotides: 8. The CDR3 is 15 residues long. Germline V lookup: CDR1 SGHDT, CDR2 YYEEEE. The CDR3 is CASTSPTSATDTQYF. For the CDR3, the DNA is TGTGCCAGCACCTCCCCGACTAGCGCCACAGATACGCAGTATTTT.

This clone was detected a few times. V usage is TRBV30 and J usage is TRBJ2-2, with D perhaps matching TRBD2 (6 bases). The germline CDR1 and CDR2 sequences are GTSNPN and SVGIG (reference sequence). V was clipped by 1 base and J by 7 bases, with 10 bases between them. The CDR3 spans 13 residues. The CDR3 bases are TGTGCCTGGAGTGCCCGGAGGGACGGGGAGCTGTTTTTT. It translates to CAWSARRDGELFF.

V and J are TRBV14 and TRBJ1-2, with 8 bases lining up with TRBD1. J gave up 8 bases and V 1 base, and 3 bases lay outside the gene matches. Germline V gene lookup returns CDR1 SGHDN and CDR2 FVKESK. The length of the CDR3 is 13 residues. DNA for the CDR3: TGTGCCAGCAGCCAAGGGACAGGGTACGGCTACACCTTC. The encoded protein is CASSQGTGYGYTF.

Only a few counts were recorded for this clone. The J gene is TRBJ2-1, the V gene TRBV5-6; TRBD2 matches 10 bases. CDR1 is SGHDT, CDR2 YYEEEE, per germline. V shed 2 bases and J 6 bases; nucleotides not matched to a gene: 5. The CDR3 totals 15 residues. The CDR3 coding sequence is TGTGCCAGCAGCTTTCTAGCGGGGGCCCGCAATGAGCAGTTCTTC. Translation: CASSFLAGARNEQFF.

For the CDR3, the DNA is TGTGCCAGCAACCCCGGGACAGACTACTACAATGAGCAGTTCTTC. Translation: CASNPGTDYYNEQFF. The chain is built from TRBV9 and TRBJ2-1; 7 nucleotides match TRBD1. The germline V gene encodes CDR1 SGDLS and CDR2 YYNGEE. CDR3 size: 15 residues. Unmatched junction bases numbered 9, after V lost 6 bases and J lost 3 bases. Variable domain in full (rest from reference TRBV9 and TRBJ2-1): DSGVTQTPKHLITATGQRVTLRCSPRSGDLSVYWYQQSLDQGLQFLIQYYNGEERAKGNILERFSAQQFPDLHSELNLSSLELGDSALYFCASNPGTDYYNEQFFGPGTRLTVL.